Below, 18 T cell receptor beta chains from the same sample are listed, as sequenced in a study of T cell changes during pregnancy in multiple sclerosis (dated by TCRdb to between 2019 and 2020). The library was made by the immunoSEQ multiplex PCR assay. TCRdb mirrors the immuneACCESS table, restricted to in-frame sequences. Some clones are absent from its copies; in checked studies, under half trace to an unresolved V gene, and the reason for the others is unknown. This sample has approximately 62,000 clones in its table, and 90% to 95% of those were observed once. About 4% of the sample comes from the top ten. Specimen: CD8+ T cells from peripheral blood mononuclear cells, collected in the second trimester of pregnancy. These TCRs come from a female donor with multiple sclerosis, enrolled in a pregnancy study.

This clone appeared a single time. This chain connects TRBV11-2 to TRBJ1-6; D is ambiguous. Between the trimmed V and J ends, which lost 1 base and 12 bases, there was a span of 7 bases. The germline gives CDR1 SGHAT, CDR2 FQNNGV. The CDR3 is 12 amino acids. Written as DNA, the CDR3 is TGTGCCAGCAGCTTAGGAGGTTTACCCCTCCACTTT. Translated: CASSLGGLPLHF.

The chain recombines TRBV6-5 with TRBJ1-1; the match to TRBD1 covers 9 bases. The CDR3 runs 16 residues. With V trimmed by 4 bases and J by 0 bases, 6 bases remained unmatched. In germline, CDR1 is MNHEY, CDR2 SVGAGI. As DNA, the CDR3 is TGTGCCAGCAGTTTGGACAGGGGAGTCATGAACACTGAAGCTTTCTTT. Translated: CASSLDRGVMNTEAFF.

CDR3 DNA sequence: TGTGCCAGCAGCCGGGACAGGGACGGGGAGCTGTTTTTT. It codes for CASSRDRDGELFF. The chain recombines TRBV6-5 with TRBJ2-2; TRBD1 matches 9 bases. Germline V gene lookup returns CDR1 MNHEY and CDR2 SVGAGI. V was pared by 6 bases and J by 7 bases, with 3 bases of the junction left unmatched. The CDR3 is made up of 13 amino acids.

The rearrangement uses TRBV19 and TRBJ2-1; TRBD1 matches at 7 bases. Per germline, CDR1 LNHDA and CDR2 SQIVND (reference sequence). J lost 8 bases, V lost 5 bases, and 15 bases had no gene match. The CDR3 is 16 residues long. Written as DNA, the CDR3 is TGTGCCAGTAGTGAGACGGGACAGTCTTTGGGTGATGAGCAGTTCTTC. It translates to CASSETGQSLGDEQFF.

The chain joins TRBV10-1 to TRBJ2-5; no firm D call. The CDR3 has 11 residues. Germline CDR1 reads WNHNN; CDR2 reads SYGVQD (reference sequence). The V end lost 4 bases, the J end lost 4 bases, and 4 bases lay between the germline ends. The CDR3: CASSGGETQYF. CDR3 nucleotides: TGCGCCAGCAGTGGCGGAGAGACCCAGTACTTC.

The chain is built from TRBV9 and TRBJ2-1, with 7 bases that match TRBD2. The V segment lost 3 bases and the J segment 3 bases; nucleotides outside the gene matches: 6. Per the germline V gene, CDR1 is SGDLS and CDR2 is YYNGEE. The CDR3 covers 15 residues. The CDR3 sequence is CASSASGVFYNEQFF. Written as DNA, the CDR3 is TGTGCCAGCAGCGCTAGCGGCGTCTTCTACAATGAGCAGTTCTTC.

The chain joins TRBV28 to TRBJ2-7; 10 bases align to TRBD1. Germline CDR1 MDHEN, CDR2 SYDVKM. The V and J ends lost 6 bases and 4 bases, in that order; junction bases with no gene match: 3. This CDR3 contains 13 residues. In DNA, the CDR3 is TGTGCCAGCAGCCCGGGACAGGGGTACGAGCAGTACTTC. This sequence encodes CASSPGQGYEQYF.

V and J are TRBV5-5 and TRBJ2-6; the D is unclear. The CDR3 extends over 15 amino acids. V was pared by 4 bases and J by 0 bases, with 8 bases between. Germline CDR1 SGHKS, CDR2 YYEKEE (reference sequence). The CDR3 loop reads CASSHDTSGANVLTF. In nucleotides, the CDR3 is TGTGCCAGCAGCCACGACACCTCTGGGGCCAACGTCCTGACTTTC.

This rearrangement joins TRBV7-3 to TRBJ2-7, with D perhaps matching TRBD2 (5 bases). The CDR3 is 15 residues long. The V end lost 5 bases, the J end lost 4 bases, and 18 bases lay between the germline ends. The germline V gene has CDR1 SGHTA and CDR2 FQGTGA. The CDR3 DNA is TGTGCCAGCAGCGTGGACCGATCGACGGGGTACGAGCAGTACTTC. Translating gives CASSVDRSTGYEQYF.

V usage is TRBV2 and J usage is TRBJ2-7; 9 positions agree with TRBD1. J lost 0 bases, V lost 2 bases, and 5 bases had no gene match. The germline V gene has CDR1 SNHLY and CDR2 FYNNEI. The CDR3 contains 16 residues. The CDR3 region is CASSELGTGSSYEQYF. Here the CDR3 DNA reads TGTGCCAGCAGTGAATTGGGGACAGGGTCCTCCTACGAGCAGTACTTC.

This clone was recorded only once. The CDR3 region has the DNA TGTGCCAGCAGACGTTCGACAGCCATACGTGAAGCTTTCTTT. It is translated as CASRRSTAIREAFF. The gene calls are TRBV28 and TRBJ1-1, with D maybe TRBD1 (5 bases). Per germline, CDR1 MDHEN and CDR2 SYDVKM. The CDR3 runs to 14 residues. V shed 6 bases and J shed 7 bases, with 18 bases lying between them.

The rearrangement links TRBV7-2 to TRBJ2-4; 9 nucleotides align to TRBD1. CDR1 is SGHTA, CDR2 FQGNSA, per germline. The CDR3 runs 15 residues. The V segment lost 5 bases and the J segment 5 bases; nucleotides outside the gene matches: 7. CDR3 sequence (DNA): TGTGCCAGCAGCCCCTACAGGGGGCGTGAAAACATTCAGTACTTC. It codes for CASSPYRGRENIQYF.

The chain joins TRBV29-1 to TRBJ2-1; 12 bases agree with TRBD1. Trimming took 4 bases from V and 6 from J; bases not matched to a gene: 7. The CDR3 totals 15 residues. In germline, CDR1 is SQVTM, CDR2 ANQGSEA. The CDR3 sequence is CSVVGGGQGANEQFF. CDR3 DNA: TGCAGCGTTGTGGGCGGGGGACAGGGGGCCAATGAGCAGTTCTTC.

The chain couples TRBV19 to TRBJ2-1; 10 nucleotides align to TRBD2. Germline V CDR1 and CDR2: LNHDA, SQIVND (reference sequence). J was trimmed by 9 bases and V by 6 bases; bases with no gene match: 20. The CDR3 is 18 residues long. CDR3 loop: CASRGVQASGSGPGEQFF. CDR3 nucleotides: TGTGCCAGTAGAGGGGTTCAGGCTAGCGGGAGTGGGCCAGGTGAGCAGTTCTTC.

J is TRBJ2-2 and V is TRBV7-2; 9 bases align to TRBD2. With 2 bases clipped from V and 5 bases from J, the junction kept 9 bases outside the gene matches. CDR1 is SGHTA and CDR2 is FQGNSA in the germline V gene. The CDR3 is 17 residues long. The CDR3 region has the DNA TGTGCCAGCAGCTTACGCGGGGGGGCCGAAAGGACCGGGGAGCTGTTTTTT. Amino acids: CASSLRGGAERTGELFF.

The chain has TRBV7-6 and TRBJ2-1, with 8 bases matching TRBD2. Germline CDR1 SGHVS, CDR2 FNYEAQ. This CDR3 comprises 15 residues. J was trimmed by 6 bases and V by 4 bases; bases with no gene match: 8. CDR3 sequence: CASSSSGGLGNEQFF. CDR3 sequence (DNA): TGTGCCAGCAGCTCGAGCGGGGGCCTGGGCAATGAGCAGTTCTTC. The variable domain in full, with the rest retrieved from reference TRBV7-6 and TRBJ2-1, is GAGVSQSPRYKVTKRGQDVALRCDPISGHVSLYWYRQALGQGPEFLTYFNYEAQQDKSGLPNDRFSAERPEGSISTLTIQRTEQRDSAMYRCASSSSGGLGNEQFFGPGTRLTVL.

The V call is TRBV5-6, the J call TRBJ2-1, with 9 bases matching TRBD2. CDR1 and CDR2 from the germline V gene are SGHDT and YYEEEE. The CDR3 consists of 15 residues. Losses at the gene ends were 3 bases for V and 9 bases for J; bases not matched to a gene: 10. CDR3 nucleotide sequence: TGTGCCAGCAGCTCCCCCCAGCGGGGGGTAAGTGAGCAGTTCTTC. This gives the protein CASSSPQRGVSEQFF.

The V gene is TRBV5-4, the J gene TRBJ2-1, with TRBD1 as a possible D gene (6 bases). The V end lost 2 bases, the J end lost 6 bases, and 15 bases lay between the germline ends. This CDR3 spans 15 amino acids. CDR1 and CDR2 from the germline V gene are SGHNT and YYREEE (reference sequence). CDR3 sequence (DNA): TGTGCCAGCAGCTTAGAGACAGGTTCTTTCAATGAGCAGTTCTTC. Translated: CASSLETGSFNEQFF.